One sample yielded the 25 T cell receptor beta chains listed below, sequenced in a study of CD8 T cells in Susac syndrome. A quantity of roughly 0.5 to 1 ug RNA underwent reverse transcription using random hexamers. MiXCR, run by TCRdb on the immunoSEQ multiplex PCR reads, gives a single entry per CDR3 protein. In the table there are 250,000 or so distinct CDR3 sequences, around 93% of which are singletons. Sequencing input: CD4+ T cells from PBMCs. The origin of the receptors is a human donor with multiple sclerosis.

This rearrangement joins TRBV2 to TRBJ2-5, with 11 nucleotides matching TRBD2. This CDR3 comprises 13 residues. The V gene end was trimmed by 6 bases and the J gene end by 4 bases; junction bases not matched to a gene: 1. Germline CDR1 SNHLY, CDR2 FYNNEI. The CDR3 coding sequence is TGTGCCAGCAGGGGGACTAGCGGAGAGACCCAGTACTTC. This codes for CASRGTSGETQYF.

This chain connects TRBV4-1 to TRBJ2-3; 7 bases are shared with TRBD2. V shed 0 bases, J shed 0 bases, and the junction held 12 bases outside the gene matches. This CDR3 comprises 19 residues. Germline assignment: CDR1 MGHRA and CDR2 YSYEKL. The CDR3 reads CASSQDPPASGLSTDTQYF. For the CDR3, the DNA is TGCGCCAGCAGCCAAGATCCTCCGGCTAGCGGACTTAGCACAGATACGCAGTATTTT.

The chain recombines TRBV15 with TRBJ2-1, with TRBD1 as a possible D gene (5 bases). CDR3 length: 15 amino acids. V lost 0 bases to trimming and J lost 10 bases, with 16 bases between them. The V gene's germline CDR1 is LNHNV and CDR2 YYDKDF (reference sequence). CDR3 in amino acids: CATSRDQGRVDEQFF. The DNA of the CDR3 is TGTGCCACCAGCAGAGATCAGGGCAGGGTCGACGAGCAGTTCTTC.

This clonotype has only one observation. The chain has TRBV24-1 and TRBJ2-4, with D possibly being TRBD1 (5 bases). The V gene's germline CDR1 is KGHDR and CDR2 SFDVKD. Trimming removed 3 bases at V and 3 bases at J, with 11 bases between. The CDR3 is made up of 15 amino acids. The CDR3, as DNA: TGTGCCACCAGTGATCCTACCCAGGGCAAAAACATTCAGTACTTC. Its translation is CATSDPTQGKNIQYF.

The chain couples TRBV20-1 to TRBJ2-7; no clear D gene. With 5 bases removed from V and 3 bases from J, the gap between germline ends came to 11 bases. The length of the CDR3 is 12 residues. Per germline, CDR1 DFQATT and CDR2 SNEGSKA (reference sequence). The CDR3 sequence: CSAPGISYEQYF. DNA for the CDR3: TGCAGTGCTCCAGGAATTAGCTACGAGCAGTACTTC.

The chain combines TRBV5-1 with TRBJ2-1; TRBD2 matches at 11 bases. The CDR3 is made up of 15 amino acids. Germline V gene lookup returns CDR1 SGHRS and CDR2 YFSETQ. Trimming removed 3 bases from V and 6 bases from J; junction bases left unmatched: 5. The CDR3 region is CASSSTSGTGNEQFF. The DNA for the CDR3 is TGCGCCAGCAGCTCGACTAGCGGGACTGGCAATGAGCAGTTCTTC.

The CDR3 bases are TGTGCCAGCAGCCCCCTAGCGGGAGGAGGGAAGGAGACCCAGTACTTC. As protein: CASSPLAGGGKETQYF. This chain links TRBV3-1 with TRBJ2-5; 11 positions agree with TRBD2. Losses at the gene ends were 4 bases for V and 5 bases for J; bases not matched to a gene: 9. Germline V gene lookup returns CDR1 LGHDT and CDR2 YNNKEL (reference sequence). The CDR3 is made up of 16 amino acids.

The rearrangement joins TRBV6-5 to TRBJ2-5; D uncertain. Deletions cut 3 bases from V and 3 bases from J, with 11 bases between. This CDR3 is built from 14 residues. The germline gives CDR1 MNHEY, CDR2 SVGAGI. CDR3: CASSYAARKETQYF. The CDR3 nucleotides read TGTGCCAGCAGTTATGCCGCCAGGAAAGAGACCCAGTACTTC.

The chain couples TRBV6-4 to TRBJ1-6, with 7 bases that match TRBD1. The ends lost 3 bases at V and 6 bases at J; junction bases unmatched: 2. The length of the CDR3 is 14 residues. The germline V gene encodes CDR1 MRHNA and CDR2 SNTAGT. The CDR3 loop reads CASSEAGGNSPLHF. The CDR3 DNA follows: TGTGCCAGCAGTGAGGCAGGGGGTAATTCACCCCTCCACTTT.

This chain's CDR3 is CASSSPSIQETQYF. In DNA, the CDR3 is TGTGCCAGCAGCTCACCCTCAATACAAGAGACCCAGTACTTC. This chain uses TRBV11-2 with TRBJ2-5; D is ambiguous. Germline assignment: CDR1 SGHAT and CDR2 FQNNGV. The V gene lost 4 bases and the J gene lost 2 bases, with 11 bases spanning the gap. The CDR3 consists of 14 residues.

J is TRBJ1-4 and V is TRBV6-5; D possibly corresponds to TRBD1 (6 bases). The V end lost 4 bases, the J end lost 8 bases, and 14 bases lay between the germline ends. The CDR3 runs to 14 residues. Per germline, CDR1 MNHEY and CDR2 SVGAGI. This chain's CDR3 is CASSSTGSREKLFF. Written as DNA, the CDR3 is TGTGCCAGCAGTTCCACAGGGTCACGCGAAAAACTGTTTTTT.

V is TRBV12-3 or TRBV12-4 and J is TRBJ2-2; D unresolved. The CDR3 runs to 17 residues. V was shortened by 6 bases and J by 3 bases, with 20 bases between the two germline ends. CDR3 coding DNA: TGTGCCAGCAGCCTACAAGGAAGTCATCAGGACACCGGGGAGCTGTTTTTT. Translated: CASSLQGSHQDTGELFF.

As to this clonotype: Given the absence of the conserved phenylalanine or tryptophan at the CDR3 end, a read error is likely. This chain links TRBV19 with TRBJ1-2; 10 nucleotides agree with TRBD1. CDR1 and CDR2 from the germline V gene are LNHDA and SQIVND (reference sequence). Trimming cost V 4 bases and J 3 bases; bases outside gene matches: 8. CDR3 length equals 16 residues. The CDR3: CASSTSGTGDYYGYTL. The CDR3 bases are TGTGCCAGTAGTACCTCCGGGACAGGGGATTACTATGGCTACACCCTC.

The chain has TRBV7-2 and TRBJ2-6, with TRBD1 matching 7 bases. CDR1 is SGHTA, CDR2 FQGNSA, per germline. The V gene end was trimmed by 4 bases and the J gene end by 4 bases; junction bases not matched to a gene: 4. The CDR3 is made up of 15 amino acids. The CDR3 bases are TGTGCCAGCAGCTGGGACAGCGCCGGGGCCAACGTCCTGACTTTC. It yields the protein CASSWDSAGANVLTF.

The V and J genes are TRBV20-1 and TRBJ1-5; tentatively, D is TRBD1 (5 bases). The CDR3 totals 14 residues. Germline V CDR1 and CDR2: DFQATT, SNEGSKA (reference sequence). Trimming shortened V by 1 base and J by 0 bases, and 7 bases separated the two germline ends. In DNA, the CDR3 is TGCAGTGCTAGAGCGGGGACTAGCAATCAGCCCCAGCATTTT. Translation: CSARAGTSNQPQHF.

J is TRBJ2-3 and V is TRBV20-1; 10 nucleotides match TRBD2. The germline V gene encodes CDR1 DFQATT and CDR2 SNEGSKA (reference sequence). V lost 1 base to trimming and J lost 4 bases; unmatched junction nucleotides: 5. The CDR3 has 15 amino acids. The CDR3 loop reads CSARGSSGSSDTQYF. In nucleotides, the CDR3 is TGCAGTGCTAGAGGGTCTAGCGGGAGCTCAGATACGCAGTATTTT.

V gene TRBV5-1 combines with J gene TRBJ2-7, with D perhaps assigned TRBD1 or TRBD2 (5 bases each). This CDR3 contains 15 residues. Germline V lookup: CDR1 SGHRS, CDR2 YFSETQ. V lost 2 bases and J 7 bases, leaving 19 bases between the germline ends. DNA for the CDR3: TGCGCCAGCAGCTTAGACCGGGGCGCCCTGGGAGAGCAGTACGTC. Its protein is CASSLDRGALGEQYV.

V usage is TRBV7-8 and J usage is TRBJ2-2, with D perhaps TRBD2 (6 bases). Germline V lookup: CDR1 SGHVS, CDR2 FQNEAQ. Trimming shortened V by 1 base and J by 4 bases, and 7 bases separated the two germline ends. This CDR3 region has 14 residues. This CDR3 reads CASSLGRATGELFF. The CDR3, as DNA: TGTGCCAGCAGCTTAGGGAGGGCCACCGGGGAGCTGTTTTTT.

The chain employs TRBV29-1 and TRBJ2-7, with 7 bases lining up with TRBD1. The germline V gene encodes CDR1 SQVTM and CDR2 ANQGSEA. The length of the CDR3 is 13 residues. The J segment lost 3 bases and the V segment lost 5 bases, leaving 7 bases of the junction unmatched. The CDR3, as DNA: TGCAGCGTTATGCGACAGGGAAACTACGAGCAGTACTTC. Protein: CSVMRQGNYEQYF.

Details on this clonotype: The junction and the germline gene differ at one end; a read error may be behind it. The chain employs TRBV29-1 and TRBJ1-4; 7 positions agree with TRBD1. Germline V gene lookup returns CDR1 SQVTM and CDR2 ANQGSEA. CDR3 length: 14 residues. CDR3 coding DNA: TGCAGCGTCGAAGGACAGGTTGGGAGTGAAAAACTGTTTTTT. Amino acids: CSVEGQVGSEKLFF.

CDR3 residues: CASRATFRSYNEQFF. The CDR3 nucleotides are TGTGCCAGCAGGGCCACCTTCCGGTCCTACAATGAGCAGTTCTTC. The chain employs TRBV6-1 and TRBJ2-1; D gene ambiguous. The CDR3 length is 15 residues. Per the germline V gene, CDR1 is MNHNS and CDR2 is SASEGT. The V end was cut by 6 bases, the J end by 1 base, with 13 bases between.

This chain connects TRBV10-3 to TRBJ1-1; 8 nucleotides align to TRBD1. CDR3 length: 18 amino acids. The trim removed 1 base at V and 6 bases at J, leaving 16 bases unmatched. CDR1 and CDR2 (germline): ENHRY, SYGVKD. The CDR3 region is CAISEWQGAHSGSAEAFF. The CDR3 region has the DNA TGTGCCATCAGTGAGTGGCAGGGGGCCCACTCGGGAAGTGCTGAAGCTTTCTTT.

The V gene is TRBV24-1, the J gene TRBJ2-1, with TRBD2 matching 11 bases. V shed 1 base and J 5 bases; nucleotides not matched to a gene: 0. The CDR3 runs 15 residues. CDR1 and CDR2 (germline): KGHDR, SFDVKD. CDR3 in DNA: TGTGCCACCAGTGATTTACTAGCGGGAGACAATGAGCAGTTCTTC. This translates into CATSDLLAGDNEQFF.

The chain uses TRBV7-2 and TRBJ1-6, with 8 bases fitting TRBD1. Trimming removed 5 bases from V and 9 bases from J; junction bases left unmatched: 18. This CDR3 spans 18 amino acids. From germline, CDR1 is SGHTA and CDR2 FQGNSA. This CDR3 reads CASSPFLPGGTGISPLHF. The CDR3 nucleotides are TGTGCCAGCAGCCCCTTCCTTCCAGGGGGCACGGGGATTTCACCCCTCCACTTT.

The count of this clonotype is one. V is TRBV12-3 or TRBV12-4 and J is TRBJ1-5; maybe TRBD1 (5 bases). Trimming took 6 bases from V and 0 from J, leaving 12 bases between them. CDR3 length equals 15 residues. CDR3 bases: TGTGCCAGCAGCCCGGACACCTTTAGCAATCAGCCCCAGCATTTT. Translating it yields CASSPDTFSNQPQHF.